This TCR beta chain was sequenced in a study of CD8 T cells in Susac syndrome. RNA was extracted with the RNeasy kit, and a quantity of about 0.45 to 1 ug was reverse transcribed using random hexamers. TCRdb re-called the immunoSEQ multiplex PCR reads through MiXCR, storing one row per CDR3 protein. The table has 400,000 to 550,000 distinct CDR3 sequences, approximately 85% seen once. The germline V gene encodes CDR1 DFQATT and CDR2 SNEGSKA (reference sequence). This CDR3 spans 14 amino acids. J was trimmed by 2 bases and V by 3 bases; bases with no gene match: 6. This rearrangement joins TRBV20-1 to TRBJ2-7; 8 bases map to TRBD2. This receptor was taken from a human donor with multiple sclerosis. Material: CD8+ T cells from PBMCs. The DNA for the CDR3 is TGCAGTGCTAGGATGCCGGGAGGGGCCTACGAGCAGTACTTC. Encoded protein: CSARMPGGAYEQYF.